The sequence of this T cell receptor (beta chain) was determined in a study of blood T cell repertoires in COVID-19. Assay: immunoSEQ multiplex PCR; the TCRdb copy retains only in-frame clones and omits some. The table includes about 430,000 clones, around 91% detected once. Trimming shortened V by 0 bases and J by 10 bases, and 8 bases separated the two germline ends. The CDR3 has 12 residues. Germline CDR1 and CDR2: SGHDT and YYEEEE. As to this clone: The identical CDR3 is also encoded by other nucleotide sequences in the sample.

The chain uses TRBV5-6 and TRBJ2-1, with a possible D match to TRBD2 (6 bases). Specimen: PBMCs or T cells enriched from blood (not recorded which). The source of this sequence is a man in his thirties or forties who had recovered from COVID-19. The CDR3: CASSLGGNEQFF. The CDR3 DNA sequence: TGTGCCAGCAGCTTGGGCGGGAACGAGCAGTTCTTC.